The 32 T cell receptor beta chains listed next were all sequenced from one sample in a study of identical twins. TCRdb fed the 5' RACE reads into MiXCR, producing one record per CDR3 protein. The sample yields under 1 million distinct CDR3 sequences, 12% seen once. These same records also appear under a second study, on yellow fever vaccine responses in identical twins.

The specimen sequenced was PBMCs. Receptors originate from a woman in her late teens or twenties in good health.

The table lists this clonotype with a few counts. The chain has TRBV7-9 and TRBJ1-2; D gene unclear. Trimming shortened V by 7 bases and J by 3 bases, and 6 bases separated the two germline ends. CDR3 length: 11 amino acids. Germline loops: CDR1 SEHNR, CDR2 FQNEAQ (reference sequence). This CDR3 reads CASTSDYGYTF. In DNA form, the CDR3 reads TGTGCCAGCACCTCGGACTATGGCTACACCTTC.

CDR3 sequence (DNA): TGCAGTGCTAGTTTAGCGGGGATCTCTGGGGCCAACGTCCTGACTTTC. Its translation: CSASLAGISGANVLTF. The chain is built from TRBV20-1 and TRBJ2-6; 8 bases match TRBD2. V gave up 3 bases and J gave up 0 bases; unmatched junction bases: 4. The germline CDR1 and CDR2 sequences are DFQATT and SNEGSKA (reference sequence). The CDR3 runs 16 residues.

This clonotype has a count of ten or more. This chain joins TRBV6-1 and TRBJ2-2; TRBD2 agrees at 7 bases. Losses at the gene ends were 7 bases for V and 1 base for J; bases not matched to a gene: 0. The CDR3 spans 13 residues. Germline assignment: CDR1 MNHNS and CDR2 SASEGT. The CDR3 bases are TGTGCCAGCACGGGGGGGAACACCGGGGAGCTGTTTTTT. Translating it yields CASTGGNTGELFF.

This clonotype was observed at least ten times. This chain uses TRBV4-1 with TRBJ2-3, with TRBD2 matching 7 bases. Germline V gene lookup returns CDR1 MGHRA and CDR2 YSYEKL. The length of the CDR3 is 17 residues. The V segment lost 2 bases and the J segment 1 base; nucleotides outside the gene matches: 9. Here the CDR3 DNA reads TGCGCCAGCAGCCAAAGGGTCCCGGGGGGTGGCACAGATACGCAGTATTTT. Translating it yields CASSQRVPGGGTDTQYF.

This chain links TRBV12-3 or TRBV12-4 with TRBJ1-6, with TRBD1 matching 7 bases. J lost 12 bases, V lost 6 bases, and 11 bases had no gene match. The CDR3 sequence is 14 residues long. CDR3: CASSHRDSLIPLHF. CDR3 DNA sequence: TGTGCCAGCAGCCACCGGGACAGCCTAATACCCCTCCACTTT.

The chain has TRBV7-2 and TRBJ2-1; D gene unclear. Germline V gives CDR1 SGHTA, CDR2 FQGNSA. V dropped 1 base and J dropped 12 bases, with 10 bases sitting between them. CDR3 size: 12 residues. CDR3 amino acids: CASSLEVGGQFF. DNA of the CDR3: TGTGCCAGCAGCTTAGAGGTTGGCGGGCAGTTCTTC.

The chain combines TRBV12-3 or TRBV12-4 with TRBJ2-3; no clear D. Trimming took 7 bases from V and 0 from J, leaving 8 bases between them. The CDR3 extends over 13 amino acids. For the CDR3, the DNA is TGTGCCAGCAATTTCCAGAGCACAGATACGCAGTATTTT. This encodes CASNFQSTDTQYF.

The chain carries TRBV28 and TRBJ2-1; 9 bases map to TRBD1. V lost 6 bases to trimming and J lost 4 bases; unmatched junction nucleotides: 7. The germline CDR1 and CDR2 sequences are MDHEN and SYDVKM. The CDR3 runs 15 residues. The CDR3 here is CASSDTGTGYNEQFF. CDR3 DNA: TGTGCCAGCAGCGACACCGGGACAGGGTACAATGAGCAGTTCTTC.

The chain has TRBV10-3 and TRBJ1-4; weak D call: TRBD1 (5 bases). Trimming took 4 bases from V and 8 from J, leaving 14 bases between them. This CDR3 is built from 14 residues. Germline CDR1 ENHRY, CDR2 SYGVKD. CDR3 residues: CAISGSGLGEKLFF. The CDR3, as DNA: TGTGCCATCAGTGGATCGGGGCTTGGGGAAAAACTGTTTTTT.

This clonotype was counted at least ten times. This rearrangement joins TRBV12-3 or TRBV12-4 to TRBJ2-6; D is uncertain. The CDR3 covers 13 residues. V shed 5 bases and J shed 3 bases, with 5 bases lying between them. CDR3 sequence: CASSPLGANVLTF. The CDR3 DNA sequence: TGTGCCAGCAGTCCGCTTGGGGCCAACGTCCTGACTTTC.

This clonotype was observed a few times. The rearrangement uses TRBV12-3 or TRBV12-4 and TRBJ1-1, with 10 bases aligning to TRBD1. The CDR3 length is 17 residues. The J segment lost 2 bases and the V segment lost 2 bases, leaving 8 bases of the junction unmatched. CDR3 amino acids: CASSLPTGGRGNTEAFF. The CDR3 DNA sequence: TGTGCCAGCAGTTTACCGACAGGGGGCAGGGGAAACACTGAAGCTTTCTTT.

This clonotype showed up many times. This sequence joins TRBV20-1 and TRBJ1-5; D is undetermined. Looked up from germline, CDR1 is DFQATT and CDR2 is SNEGSKA (reference sequence). The CDR3 sequence is 14 residues long. The V end lost 4 bases, the J end lost 7 bases, and 17 bases lay between the germline ends. CDR3 DNA sequence: TGCAGTGCTACCGTGAGTGGCCCTAGGCAGCCCCAGCATTTT. The encoded protein is CSATVSGPRQPQHF.

The chain combines TRBV5-1 with TRBJ2-1, with D tentatively TRBD1 or TRBD2 (5 bases each). The V and J ends lost 0 bases and 2 bases respectively, with 12 bases between them. The germline gives CDR1 SGHRS, CDR2 YFSETQ. This CDR3 has 16 amino acids. CDR3 loop: CASSLGVLGAYNEQFF. The CDR3 nucleotides read TGCGCCAGCAGCTTGGGCGTACTGGGGGCCTACAATGAGCAGTTCTTC.

In its sample, this clonotype was seen many times. This chain connects TRBV10-3 to TRBJ2-7; 7 bases match TRBD1. Germline trimming cut 6 bases from V and 6 bases from J; bases unmatched to any gene: 5. Per germline, CDR1 ENHRY and CDR2 SYGVKD. The CDR3 length is 12 residues. Written as DNA, the CDR3 is TGTGCCATCAGGGAGACAGGGAGCGAGCAGTACTTC. It specifies CAIRETGSEQYF.

This rearrangement joins TRBV7-9 to TRBJ2-1; 12 bases match TRBD2. CDR3 size: 17 residues. J gave up 1 base and V 5 bases, and 6 bases lay outside the gene matches. Per the germline V gene, CDR1 is SEHNR and CDR2 is FQNEAQ (reference sequence). The CDR3 sequence: CASSTSSGGVSYNEQFF. Written as DNA, the CDR3 is TGTGCCAGCAGCACATCTAGCGGGGGGGTATCCTACAATGAGCAGTTCTTC.

This clonotype has a count of ten or more. The chain recombines TRBV12-3 or TRBV12-4 with TRBJ1-2; 7 bases are shared with TRBD1. The CDR3 extends over 13 amino acids. V gave up 5 bases and J gave up 8 bases; unmatched junction bases: 8. DNA of the CDR3: TGTGCCAGCAGTCTCCGACAGGGTGGAGGCTACACCTTC. This sequence encodes CASSLRQGGGYTF.

This clonotype was counted between two and nine times. The chain joins TRBV6-6 to TRBJ1-1; 7 bases are shared with TRBD1. Germline values: CDR1 MNHNY, CDR2 SVGAGI (reference sequence). This CDR3 is 13 amino acids long. Trimming cost V 7 bases and J 4 bases; bases outside gene matches: 6. The CDR3 DNA follows: TGTGCCAGCACTCGGACAGGCCCCACTGAAGCTTTCTTT. Protein: CASTRTGPTEAFF.

This chain joins TRBV6-5 and TRBJ2-5; D unresolved. Per germline, CDR1 MNHEY and CDR2 SVGAGI. The CDR3 length is 14 residues. Trimming left V 2 bases short and J 2 bases short, with 9 bases between. CDR3 coding DNA: TGTGCCAGCAGTTACGTCACAGCTCAAGAGACCCAGTACTTC. This codes for CASSYVTAQETQYF.

This chain joins TRBV19 and TRBJ2-1; 7 bases agree with TRBD2. Losses at the gene ends were 8 bases for V and 15 bases for J; bases not matched to a gene: 16. The CDR3 has 13 amino acids. In germline, CDR1 is LNHDA, CDR2 SQIVND (reference sequence). CDR3 sequence (DNA): TGTGCCAGTTCCCCCCTTGAGGGCGGGAGTTTGTTCTTC. Translation: CASSPLEGGSLFF.

The chain joins TRBV10-1 to TRBJ2-1, with 8 bases that match TRBD2. The V gene end was trimmed by 0 bases and the J gene end by 12 bases; junction bases not matched to a gene: 7. The CDR3 length is 14 residues. Germline V gene data show CDR1 as WNHNN and CDR2 as SYGVQD (reference sequence). The CDR3 DNA reads as TGCGCCAGCAGTGAGTCGGCTAGGGCGGGGGGGCAGTTCTTC. Protein: CASSESARAGGQFF.

This clonotype has more than one count but fewer than ten. J is TRBJ1-5 and V is TRBV12-3 or TRBV12-4; TRBD1 matches 12 bases. The V segment lost 3 bases and the J segment 4 bases; nucleotides outside the gene matches: 7. The length of the CDR3 is 17 residues. CDR3 in DNA: TGTGCCAGCAGTTTGTGGGGACAGGGGGCCCTTAATCAGCCCCAGCATTTT. Translating it yields CASSLWGQGALNQPQHF.

The rearrangement joins TRBV3-1 to TRBJ2-7, with unresolved D. Trimming stripped 1 base from V and 6 bases from J, with 10 bases between. This CDR3 has 13 residues. CDR1 is LGHDT and CDR2 is YNNKEL in the germline V gene (reference sequence). CDR3 DNA: TGTGCCAGCAGCCAAGGTCTAGAACGCGAGCAGTACTTC. Amino acid sequence: CASSQGLEREQYF.

This clonotype was detected only a few times. The chain is built from TRBV2 and TRBJ2-1; TRBD2 aligns across 13 bases. The germline V gene has CDR1 SNHLY and CDR2 FYNNEI. The trim removed 6 bases at V and 7 bases at J, leaving 6 bases unmatched. This CDR3 region has 15 residues. CDR3 region: CASRELAGGLNEQFF. The CDR3, as DNA: TGTGCCAGCAGAGAACTAGCGGGAGGGTTGAATGAGCAGTTCTTC.

The V gene is TRBV12-3 or TRBV12-4, the J gene TRBJ2-1, with 12 nucleotides matching TRBD2. The CDR3 contains 17 residues. The V gene end was trimmed by 3 bases and the J gene end by 7 bases; junction bases not matched to a gene: 10. CDR3 in DNA: TGTGCCAGCAGTTTTGCGGCTAGCGGGAGGGCCGGGAATGAGCAGTTCTTC. Its translation is CASSFAASGRAGNEQFF.

This clonotype was observed at least ten times. V gene TRBV12-3 or TRBV12-4 combines with J gene TRBJ2-2; the match to TRBD2 covers 11 bases. This CDR3 spans 16 amino acids. Trimming cost V 7 bases and J 7 bases; bases outside gene matches: 11. The CDR3 is CASKTIAGGLIGELFF. In DNA, the CDR3 is TGTGCCAGCAAGACGATAGCGGGGGGGCTTATCGGGGAGCTGTTTTTT.

This clonotype was observed a handful of times. The genes are TRBV15 and TRBJ2-3; maybe TRBD1 (5 bases). CDR3 length: 14 residues. V was cut by 1 base and J by 6 bases, with 11 bases left in between. CDR1 is LNHNV and CDR2 is YYDKDF in the germline V gene (reference sequence). In nucleotides, the CDR3 is TGTGCCACCAGCAGAGTAACCTCAGGGGATACGCAGTATTTT. Its translation: CATSRVTSGDTQYF.

There are a few counts of this clonotype. The chain couples TRBV3-1 to TRBJ2-1; 8 bases line up with TRBD2. J lost 7 bases, V lost 0 bases, and 11 bases had no gene match. The CDR3 spans 17 residues. Germline CDR1 is LGHDT and CDR2 is YNNKEL (reference sequence). CDR3 nucleotide sequence: TGTGCCAGCAGCCAAGATGGTCGGCGGGGGGCGGGGAATGAGCAGTTCTTC. This translates into CASSQDGRRGAGNEQFF.

This clonotype has a handful of counts. The chain is built from TRBV4-1 and TRBJ2-5; D may be TRBD2 (7 bases). Between the trimmed V and J ends, which lost 4 bases and 4 bases, there was a span of 16 bases. The CDR3 loop spans 15 amino acids. Germline-derived CDR1 and CDR2 are MGHRA and YSYEKL. The DNA for the CDR3 is TGCGCCAGCAGCCTCGGGGGGCGCGGTGCAGAGACCCAGTACTTC. Amino acids: CASSLGGRGAETQYF.

The chain has TRBV20-1 and TRBJ2-3, with 8 bases matching TRBD2. V trimming: 7 bases; J trimming: 5 bases; junction bases outside the gene matches: 14. CDR1 is DFQATT, CDR2 SNEGSKA, per germline (reference sequence). The CDR3 has 15 residues. The CDR3 loop is CSVFSLGTRGDTQYF. The CDR3 DNA sequence: TGCAGTGTTTTCTCTCTGGGGACTAGAGGAGATACGCAGTATTTT.

V usage is TRBV3-1 and J usage is TRBJ2-1; 8 positions agree with TRBD1. The CDR3 covers 15 residues. CDR1 and CDR2 from the germline V gene are LGHDT and YNNKEL (reference sequence). Unmatched junction bases numbered 6, after V lost 4 bases and J lost 4 bases. CDR3 protein: CASSLRQGKYNEQFF. In DNA form, the CDR3 reads TGTGCCAGCAGCCTCCGACAGGGGAAATACAATGAGCAGTTCTTC.

This clonotype was counted at least ten times. V gene TRBV5-1 combines with J gene TRBJ2-7; 13 positions agree with TRBD2. The CDR3 runs to 14 residues. J gave up 4 bases and V 4 bases, and 2 bases lay outside the gene matches. CDR1 and CDR2 from the germline V gene are SGHRS and YFSETQ. The CDR3 is CASSQLAGGYEQYF. The CDR3 DNA reads as TGCGCCAGCAGCCAACTAGCGGGAGGGTACGAGCAGTACTTC.

This chain connects TRBV15 to TRBJ2-7; 8 bases match TRBD1. With 6 bases clipped from V and 5 bases from J, the junction kept 6 bases outside the gene matches. The CDR3 length is 13 residues. In germline, CDR1 is LNHNV, CDR2 YYDKDF (reference sequence). The CDR3 is CATRPTGGDEQYF. CDR3 nucleotide sequence: TGTGCCACCAGACCTACAGGGGGAGACGAGCAGTACTTC.